This T cell receptor beta chain was obtained from a study of cytomegalovirus exposure and HLA in healthy donors. About the research overall: Later, an analysis reported that the 120 or so validation repertoires had used the same platform as the roughly 720 first-cohort repertoires. Study-level points and caveats: Overall, approximately 150 TCR beta chains were annotated as cytomegalovirus-associated. Reportedly, diagnosis of cytomegalovirus status by the classifier showed high specificity and sensitivity.

As concerns this clone: Its antigen is not identified.

The protocol was immunoSEQ multiplex PCR, while the TCRdb copy is restricted to in-frame clones and leaves out a portion. This table holds around 180,000 clones, more than 80% found once. The length of the CDR3 is 14 residues. Germline-derived CDR1 and CDR2 are LNHNV and YYDKDF (reference sequence). With 5 bases clipped from V and 4 bases from J, the junction kept 6 bases outside the gene matches. Sequencing used PBMCs. This rearrangement joins TRBV15 to TRBJ2-7; 9 nucleotides align to TRBD2. The clonotype comes from a man between 18 and 29 years old in good health and CMV-seropositive. CDR3 nucleotides: TGTGCCACCAGCCAGCGGGAGGTCCCTTACGAGCAGTACTTC. This gives the protein CATSQREVPYEQYF.